This section outlines one T cell receptor beta chain sequence together with its context. This entry is derived from a study of ipilimumab plus nivolumab after autologous stem cell transplantation. Trimming at V came to 4 bases and at J to 1 base, leaving 6 bases not matched to a gene. Germline CDR1 SGHNT, CDR2 YYREEE (reference sequence). The CDR3 has 17 amino acids. TCRdb's copy holds only in-frame clones and misses some; the assay was immunoSEQ multiplex PCR. The sample includes about 3,500 clones, roughly 90% seen only once; the top ten take about 24%. The TCR was taken from a male donor with multiple myeloma. Sequenced here: PBMCs, sampled in a trial of ipilimumab plus nivolumab as post-transplant consolidation. This chain connects TRBV5-4 to TRBJ2-1; TRBD2 aligns across 12 bases. The DNA for the CDR3 is TGTGCCAGCAGCCCGACTAGCGGGAGAGGATCCTACAATGAGCAGTTCTTC. Protein: CASSPTSGRGSYNEQFF.